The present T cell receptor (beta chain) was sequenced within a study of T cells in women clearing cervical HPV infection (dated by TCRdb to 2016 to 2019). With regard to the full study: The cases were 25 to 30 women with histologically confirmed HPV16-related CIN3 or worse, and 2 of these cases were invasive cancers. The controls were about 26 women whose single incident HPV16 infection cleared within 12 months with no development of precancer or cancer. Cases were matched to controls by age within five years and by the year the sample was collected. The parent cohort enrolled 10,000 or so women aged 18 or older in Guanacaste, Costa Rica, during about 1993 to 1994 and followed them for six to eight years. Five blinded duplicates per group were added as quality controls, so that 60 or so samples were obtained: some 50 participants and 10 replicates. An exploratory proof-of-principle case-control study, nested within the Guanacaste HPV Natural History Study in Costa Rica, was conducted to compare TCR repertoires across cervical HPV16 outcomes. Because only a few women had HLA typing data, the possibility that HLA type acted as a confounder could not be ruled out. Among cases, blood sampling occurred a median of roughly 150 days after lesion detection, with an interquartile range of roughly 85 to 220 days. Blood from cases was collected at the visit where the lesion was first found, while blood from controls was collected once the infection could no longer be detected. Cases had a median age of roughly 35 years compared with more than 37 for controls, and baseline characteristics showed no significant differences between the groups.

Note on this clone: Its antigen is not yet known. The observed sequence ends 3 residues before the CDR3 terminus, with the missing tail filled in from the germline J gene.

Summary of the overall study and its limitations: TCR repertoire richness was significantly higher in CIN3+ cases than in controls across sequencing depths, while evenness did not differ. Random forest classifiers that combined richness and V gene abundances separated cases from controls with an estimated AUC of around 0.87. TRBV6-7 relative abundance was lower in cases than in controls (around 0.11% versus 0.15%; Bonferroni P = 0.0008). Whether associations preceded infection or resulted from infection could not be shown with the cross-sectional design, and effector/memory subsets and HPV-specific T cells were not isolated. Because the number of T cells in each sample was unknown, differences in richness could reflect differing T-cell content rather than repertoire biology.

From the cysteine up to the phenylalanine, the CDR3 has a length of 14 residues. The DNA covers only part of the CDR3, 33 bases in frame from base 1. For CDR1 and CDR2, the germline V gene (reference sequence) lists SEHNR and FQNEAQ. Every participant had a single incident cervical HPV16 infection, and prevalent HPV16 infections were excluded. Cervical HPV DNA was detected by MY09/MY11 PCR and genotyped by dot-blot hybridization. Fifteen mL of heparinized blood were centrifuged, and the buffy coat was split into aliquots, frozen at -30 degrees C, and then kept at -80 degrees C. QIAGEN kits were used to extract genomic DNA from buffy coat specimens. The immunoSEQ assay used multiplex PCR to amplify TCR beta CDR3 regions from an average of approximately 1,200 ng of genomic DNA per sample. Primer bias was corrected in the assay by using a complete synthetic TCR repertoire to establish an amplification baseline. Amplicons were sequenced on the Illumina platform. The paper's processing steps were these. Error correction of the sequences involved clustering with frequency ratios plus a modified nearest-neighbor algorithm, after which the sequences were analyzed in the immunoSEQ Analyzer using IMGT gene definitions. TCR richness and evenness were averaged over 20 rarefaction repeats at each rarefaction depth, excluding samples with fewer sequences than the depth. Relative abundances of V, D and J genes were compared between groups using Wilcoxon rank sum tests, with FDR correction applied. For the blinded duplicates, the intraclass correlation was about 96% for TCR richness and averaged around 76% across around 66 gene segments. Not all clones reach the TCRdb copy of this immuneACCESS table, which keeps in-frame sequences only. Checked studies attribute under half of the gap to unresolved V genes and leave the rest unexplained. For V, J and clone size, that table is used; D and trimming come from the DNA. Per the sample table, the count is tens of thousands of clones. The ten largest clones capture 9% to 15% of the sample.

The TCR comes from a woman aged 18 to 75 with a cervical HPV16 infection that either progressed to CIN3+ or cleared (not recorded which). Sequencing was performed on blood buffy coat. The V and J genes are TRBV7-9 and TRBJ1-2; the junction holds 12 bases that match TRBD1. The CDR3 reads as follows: CASRLGQGANIYTF. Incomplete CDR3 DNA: TGTGCCAGCAGACTGGGACAGGGGGCAAACATC.